The 27 T cell receptor beta chains given below trace back to one sample, sequenced in a study of T-cell memory formation after mild COVID-19. MiXCR, run by TCRdb on the 5' RACE reads, gives a single entry per CDR3 protein. This table has around 370,000 distinct CDR3 sequences, roughly 21% appearing once. Sequenced: PBMCs or a T cell subset sorted from them (not recorded which). These receptors originate from an adult woman who had mild COVID-19 (a few samples of this study predate the infection). Cell type and time point are not known.

The J gene is TRBJ1-2, the V gene TRBV20-1; a possible D gene is TRBD1 (6 bases). V was shortened by 0 bases and J by 4 bases, with 15 bases between the two germline ends. CDR1 is DFQATT, CDR2 SNEGSKA, per germline (reference sequence). The CDR3 covers 15 residues. The CDR3 is CSARDGMGGVYGYTF. CDR3 DNA: TGCAGTGCTAGAGACGGGATGGGGGGCGTCTATGGCTACACCTTC.

This clonotype was found once. No conserved phenylalanine or tryptophan ends this CDR3, so it is likely a read error. V and J are TRBV25-1 and TRBJ1-2, with TRBD1 matching 8 bases. CDR1 and CDR2 (germline): MGHDK, SYGVNS. This CDR3 is built from 13 residues. Losses at the gene ends were 7 bases for V and 5 bases for J; bases not matched to a gene: 6. The CDR3 sequence: CASKTGDGYGYTL. CDR3 DNA sequence: TGTGCCAGCAAGACAGGGGACGGGTATGGCTACACCTTA.

The chain joins TRBV6-6 to TRBJ2-3; D is undetermined. In germline, CDR1 is MNHNY, CDR2 SVGAGI (reference sequence). CDR3 length equals 12 residues. CDR3 in DNA: TGTTCCTCAGCAGGTGGTACAGATACGCAGTATTTT. It specifies CSSAGGTDTQYF.

This clonotype came up a few times. In DNA form, the CDR3 reads TGTGCCAGTAGTAGTCCACTCCCGACAGGGGGCAATGAGCAGTTCTTC. Translation gives CASSSPLPTGGNEQFF. The chain has TRBV19 and TRBJ2-1; 9 bases map to TRBD1. V lost 4 bases and J lost 6; bases outside the gene matches: 10. CDR3 length: 16 amino acids. Per germline, CDR1 LNHDA and CDR2 SQIVND (reference sequence).

The chain combines TRBV4-2 with TRBJ1-1; D not certain. This CDR3 is 14 amino acids long. Trimming took 2 bases from V and 0 from J, leaving 7 bases between them. Germline lookup yields CDR1 LGHNA and CDR2 YNFKEQ. CDR3 DNA sequence: TGTGCCAGCAGCCAAAGTGGTATGAACACTGAAGCTTTCTTT. Translation gives CASSQSGMNTEAFF.

This clonotype showed up just a few times. CDR3 DNA: TGCGCCAGCAGCCAAGTAATTCGCCGGGGCACTGAAGCTTTCTTT. It is translated as CASSQVIRRGTEAFF. This chain joins TRBV4-1 and TRBJ1-1; D is unclear. The length of the CDR3 is 15 residues. Germline CDR1 and CDR2: MGHRA and YSYEKL. Trimming removed 1 base at V and 4 bases at J, with 13 bases between.

In this sample, this clonotype turned up a few times. The rearrangement links TRBV27 to TRBJ2-7, with 8 positions matching TRBD1. V lost 0 bases to trimming and J lost 3 bases; unmatched junction nucleotides: 10. Per germline, CDR1 MNHEY and CDR2 SMNVEV (reference sequence). There are 17 residues in the CDR3. The DNA of the CDR3 is TGTGCCAGCAGTTTATCTTCGGGACAGGTCTGGGGCTACGAGCAGTACTTC. Translated, it gives CASSLSSGQVWGYEQYF.

The chain uses TRBV4-3 and TRBJ2-7, with 7 bases that match TRBD1. The V and J ends lost 3 bases and 3 bases, in that order; junction bases with no gene match: 8. The CDR3 runs to 15 residues. Germline values: CDR1 LGHNA, CDR2 YSLEER. CDR3 bases: TGCGCCAGCAGCCATCGGACAGGAGAGGGCTACGAGCAGTACTTC. This translates into CASSHRTGEGYEQYF.

This clonotype was counted a few times. The chain couples TRBV9 to TRBJ2-2, with D unresolved. V dropped 6 bases and J dropped 1 base, with 7 bases sitting between them. Germline V lookup: CDR1 SGDLS, CDR2 YYNGEE. The CDR3 loop spans 13 amino acids. CDR3: CASNQENTGELFF. The DNA for the CDR3 is TGTGCCAGCAATCAAGAGAACACCGGGGAGCTGTTTTTT.

The sample holds a few counts of this clonotype. This chain links TRBV9 with TRBJ2-1; the match to TRBD1 covers 7 bases. V was pared by 0 bases and J by 10 bases, with 7 bases of the junction left unmatched. The CDR3 extends over 14 amino acids. Germline CDR1 is SGDLS and CDR2 is YYNGEE. The CDR3 reads CASSVELGGVEQFF. The CDR3, as DNA: TGTGCCAGCAGCGTAGAGTTAGGGGGCGTAGAGCAGTTCTTC.

This clonotype was seen repeatedly, ten times or more. This sequence joins TRBV18 and TRBJ1-5; TRBD1 aligns across 9 bases. V shed 1 base and J 0 bases; nucleotides not matched to a gene: 7. The germline V gene has CDR1 KGHSH and CDR2 LQKENI. The CDR3 runs 18 residues. CDR3 sequence: CASSPLGTGQPSNQPQHF. CDR3 in DNA: TGTGCCAGCTCACCACTGGGGACAGGGCAACCTAGCAATCAGCCCCAGCATTTT.

The chain employs TRBV4-1 and TRBJ1-6; possible D gene TRBD1, 6 bases. This CDR3 contains 17 residues. V gave up 1 base and J gave up 9 bases, with 19 bases separating them. The germline gives CDR1 MGHRA, CDR2 YSYEKL. CDR3 protein: CASSQVEVRGQPSPLHF. The CDR3, as DNA: TGCGCCAGCAGCCAAGTCGAGGTTCGGGGGCAACCTTCACCCCTCCACTTT.

The table lists this clonotype with a few counts. CDR3 nucleotides: TGTGCCAGCAGTGCACTGTCGACAGGCACCTACGAGCAGTACTTC. It translates to CASSALSTGTYEQYF. V usage is TRBV6-1 and J usage is TRBJ2-7; tentatively, D is TRBD1 (6 bases). V was trimmed by 4 bases and J by 2 bases, leaving 15 bases between them. This CDR3 is built from 15 residues. The germline V gene has CDR1 MNHNS and CDR2 SASEGT.

This clonotype was found a few times. The chain carries TRBV4-3 and TRBJ2-3; possibly TRBD1 for D (5 bases). The CDR3 runs to 15 residues. V was cut by 0 bases and J by 2 bases, with 9 bases left in between. CDR1 is LGHNA, CDR2 YSLEER, per germline. DNA for the CDR3: TGCGCCAGCAGCCAAGATCAGGGTTCCACAGATACGCAGTATTTT. Its protein product is CASSQDQGSTDTQYF.

V is TRBV5-4 and J is TRBJ2-7; TRBD2 aligns across 8 bases. V shed 5 bases and J 4 bases; nucleotides not matched to a gene: 8. The CDR3 contains 14 residues. CDR1 and CDR2 (germline): SGHNT, YYREEE (reference sequence). CDR3 DNA sequence: TGTGCCAGCAGTTTTAGCGGGGCGCTGTACGAGCAGTACTTC. Translating gives CASSFSGALYEQYF.

This chain joins TRBV7-9 and TRBJ2-1; 15 bases align to TRBD2. In germline, CDR1 is SEHNR, CDR2 FQNEAQ (reference sequence). This CDR3 region has 18 residues. J lost 5 bases, V lost 0 bases, and 5 bases had no gene match. The CDR3, as DNA: TGTGCCAGCAGCTTAGCGGGGACTAGCGGGAGGCATCACAATGAGCAGTTCTTC. Protein sequence: CASSLAGTSGRHHNEQFF.

The chain couples TRBV5-8 to TRBJ1-5; 7 bases match TRBD1. The germline V gene encodes CDR1 SGHTS and CDR2 YDEGEE. J was trimmed by 0 bases and V by 4 bases; bases with no gene match: 4. The CDR3 consists of 15 residues. DNA for the CDR3: TGTGCCAGCAGCCCAGGACAGGTTAGCAATCAGCCCCAGCATTTT. The encoded protein is CASSPGQVSNQPQHF. Filled out from reference TRBV5-8 and TRBJ1-5, the complete variable domain reads EAGVTQSPTHLIKTRGQQATLRCSPISGHTSVYWYQQALGLGLQFLLWYDEGEERNRGNFPPRFSGRQFPNYSSELNVNALELEDSALYLCASSPGQVSNQPQHFGDGTRLSIL.

This chain links TRBV4-2 with TRBJ1-1, with TRBD1 matching over 8 bases. The CDR3 extends over 15 amino acids. V gave up 1 base and J gave up 4 bases; unmatched junction bases: 5. Germline V lookup: CDR1 LGHNA, CDR2 YNFKEQ. CDR3 region: CASSQVRQGATEAFF. The CDR3 DNA reads as TGTGCCAGCAGCCAAGTTAGGCAGGGGGCCACTGAAGCTTTCTTT.

The sample holds a few counts of this clonotype. J is TRBJ2-1 and V is TRBV6-1, with 11 bases fitting TRBD1. CDR1 and CDR2 (germline): MNHNS, SASEGT. This CDR3 comprises 16 residues. V lost 2 bases, J lost 12 bases, and 12 bases stayed unmatched. The CDR3 DNA is TGTGCCAGCAGTGAATCGTGGACAGGGGGCCCATCTGGGCAGTTCTTC. Residues: CASSESWTGGPSGQFF.

This clonotype was detected only a few times. The chain has TRBV4-2 and TRBJ2-1; 9 bases are a match to TRBD2. The junction had 8 bases not matched to a gene; V was cut back by 0 bases and J by 2 bases. Germline V gene data show CDR1 as LGHNA and CDR2 as YNFKEQ. The CDR3 consists of 18 residues. The CDR3 bases are TGTGCCAGCAGCCAAGATCCCGGGCGGGGGGGCCCCTACAATGAGCAGTTCTTC. Translated: CASSQDPGRGGPYNEQFF.

This clonotype was observed a handful of times. The chain is built from TRBV30 and TRBJ1-1; D gene unclear. Trimming took off 3 bases at V and 5 bases at J, with 10 bases between the two ends. This CDR3 has 12 amino acids. Germline lookup yields CDR1 GTSNPN and CDR2 SVGIG (reference sequence). DNA for the CDR3: TGTGCCTGGAGGGACGTGGGGACTGAAGCTTTCTTT. Residues: CAWRDVGTEAFF.

The V gene is TRBV12-5, the J gene TRBJ2-5, with TRBD1 matching 10 bases. The CDR3 runs to 15 residues. Per germline, CDR1 LGHNT and CDR2 FRNRAP. With 0 bases clipped from V and 4 bases from J, the junction kept 2 bases outside the gene matches. The DNA of the CDR3 is TGTGCTAGTGGTTTGGTAGACAGGGGGCGAGAGACCCAGTACTTC. Translated, it gives CASGLVDRGRETQYF.

In this sample, this clonotype turned up many times. This chain uses TRBV24-1 with TRBJ2-3; 9 bases are shared with TRBD2. Per germline, CDR1 KGHDR and CDR2 SFDVKD. This CDR3 has 16 residues. Trimming removed 4 bases from V and 1 base from J; junction bases left unmatched: 5. The CDR3 spells CATSDYSGGRTDTQYF. The CDR3 DNA is TGTGCCACCAGTGACTATAGCGGGGGCCGCACAGATACGCAGTATTTT.

This chain uses TRBV4-1 with TRBJ2-5; D may be TRBD1 (6 bases). Germline CDR1 MGHRA, CDR2 YSYEKL. V lost 1 base and J 1 base, leaving 16 bases between the germline ends. This CDR3 comprises 17 residues. This CDR3 reads CASSQGGPGRAQETQYF. DNA of the CDR3: TGCGCCAGCAGCCAAGGGGGGCCAGGTCGTGCCCAAGAGACCCAGTACTTC.

This clonotype has at least ten counts. V usage is TRBV20-1 and J usage is TRBJ1-1; TRBD1 matches at 7 bases. Germline CDR1 reads DFQATT; CDR2 reads SNEGSKA (reference sequence). V lost 3 bases to trimming and J lost 8 bases; unmatched junction nucleotides: 3. The CDR3 extends over 11 amino acids. Here the CDR3 reads CSASGTAEAFF. CDR3 DNA: TGCAGTGCTAGTGGGACAGCAGAAGCTTTCTTT.

This clonotype was seen a few times. The V gene is TRBV6-6, the J gene TRBJ2-1, with D possibly matching TRBD2 (5 bases). Per the germline V gene, CDR1 is MNHNY and CDR2 is SVGAGI (reference sequence). Trimming stripped 6 bases from V and 9 bases from J, with 9 bases between. The CDR3 covers 11 residues. The CDR3 DNA follows: TGTGCCAGCAGGACCGGAGGTGAGCAGTTCTTC. Protein product: CASRTGGEQFF.

This clonotype has more than one count but fewer than ten. The chain couples TRBV5-1 to TRBJ1-1, with TRBD1 identical over 9 bases. The CDR3 is made up of 15 amino acids. The germline V gene encodes CDR1 SGHRS and CDR2 YFSETQ. V was clipped by 3 bases and J by 1 base; unmatched bases: 4. Here the CDR3 DNA reads TGCGCCAGCAGCTGGACAGGGGCTGAGAACACTGAAGCTTTCTTT. Its translation is CASSWTGAENTEAFF.